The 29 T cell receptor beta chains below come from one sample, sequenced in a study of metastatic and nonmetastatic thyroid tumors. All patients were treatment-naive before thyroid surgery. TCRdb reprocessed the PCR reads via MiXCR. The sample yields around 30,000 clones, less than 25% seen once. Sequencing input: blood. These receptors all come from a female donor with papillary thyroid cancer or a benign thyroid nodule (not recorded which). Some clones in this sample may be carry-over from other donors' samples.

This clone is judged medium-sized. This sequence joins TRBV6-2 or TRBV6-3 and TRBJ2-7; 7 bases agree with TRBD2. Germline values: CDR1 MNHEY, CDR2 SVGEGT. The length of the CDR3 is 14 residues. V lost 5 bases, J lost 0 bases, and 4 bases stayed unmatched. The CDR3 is CASSPAGFSYEQYF. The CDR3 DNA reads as TGTGCCAGCAGTCCAGCGGGGTTCTCCTACGAGCAGTACTTC.

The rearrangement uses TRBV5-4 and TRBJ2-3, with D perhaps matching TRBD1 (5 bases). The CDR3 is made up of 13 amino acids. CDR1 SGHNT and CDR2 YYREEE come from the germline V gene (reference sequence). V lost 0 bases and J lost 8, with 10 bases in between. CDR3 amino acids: CASSLAPQGTQYF. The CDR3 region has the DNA TGTGCCAGCAGCTTGGCGCCCCAGGGTACGCAGTATTTT.

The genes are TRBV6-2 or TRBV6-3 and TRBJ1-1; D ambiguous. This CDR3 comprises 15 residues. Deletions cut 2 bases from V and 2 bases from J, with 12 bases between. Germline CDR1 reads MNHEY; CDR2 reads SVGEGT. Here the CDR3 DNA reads TGTGCCAGCAGTTACCCCGTTACAGCTAACACTGAAGCTTTCTTT. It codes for CASSYPVTANTEAFF.

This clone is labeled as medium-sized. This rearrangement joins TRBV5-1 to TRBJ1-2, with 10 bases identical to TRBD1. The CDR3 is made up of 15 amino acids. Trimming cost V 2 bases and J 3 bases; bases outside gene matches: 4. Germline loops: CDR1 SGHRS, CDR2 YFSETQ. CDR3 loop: CASSFGTGVHYGYTF. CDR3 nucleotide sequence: TGCGCCAGCAGCTTCGGGACAGGGGTTCACTATGGCTACACCTTC.

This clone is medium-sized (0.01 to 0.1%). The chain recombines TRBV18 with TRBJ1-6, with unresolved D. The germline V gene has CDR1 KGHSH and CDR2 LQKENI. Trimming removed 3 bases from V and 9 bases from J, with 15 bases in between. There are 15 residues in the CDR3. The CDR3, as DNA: TGTGCCAGCTCACCCCGCGGCTGGTTAGCTTCACCCCTCCACTTT. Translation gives CASSPRGWLASPLHF.

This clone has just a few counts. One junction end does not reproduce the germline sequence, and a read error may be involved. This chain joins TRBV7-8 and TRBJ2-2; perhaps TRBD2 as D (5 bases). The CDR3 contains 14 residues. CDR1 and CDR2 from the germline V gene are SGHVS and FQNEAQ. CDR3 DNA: TGTGCCAGCAGCGCAGGTTTGTTTGCCGGGGAGCTATTTTTT. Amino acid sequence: CASSAGLFAGELFF.

Here the CDR3 DNA reads TGTGCCAGCTACCAGGGGAGTACCACAGAGGAGCTGTTTTTT. Its protein product is CASYQGSTTEELFF. The chain has TRBV19 and TRBJ2-2, with D perhaps matching TRBD1 (6 bases). From germline, CDR1 is LNHDA and CDR2 SQIVND (reference sequence). The CDR3 has 14 residues. V lost 9 bases and J 10 bases, leaving 21 bases between the germline ends.

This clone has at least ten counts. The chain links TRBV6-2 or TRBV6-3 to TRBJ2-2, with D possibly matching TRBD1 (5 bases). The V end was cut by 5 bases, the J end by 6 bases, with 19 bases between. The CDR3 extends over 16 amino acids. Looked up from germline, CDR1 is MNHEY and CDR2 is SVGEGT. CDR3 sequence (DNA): TGTGCCAGCAGTCATCCTAGTTTTCTAGGGGCCGGGGAGCTGTTTTTT. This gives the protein CASSHPSFLGAGELFF.

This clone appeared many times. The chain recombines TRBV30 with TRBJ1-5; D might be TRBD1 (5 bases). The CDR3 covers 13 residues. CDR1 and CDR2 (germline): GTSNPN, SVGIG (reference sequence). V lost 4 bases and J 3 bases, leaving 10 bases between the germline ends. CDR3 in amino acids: CAWKEDNNQPQHF. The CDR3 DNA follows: TGTGCCTGGAAGGAGGACAACAATCAGCCCCAGCATTTT.

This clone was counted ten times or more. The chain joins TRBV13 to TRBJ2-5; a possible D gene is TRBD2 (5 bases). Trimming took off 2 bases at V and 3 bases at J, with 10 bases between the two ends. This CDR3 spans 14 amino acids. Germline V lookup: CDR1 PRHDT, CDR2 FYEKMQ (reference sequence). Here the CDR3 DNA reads TGTGCCAGCAGCTTACGAGGGAGTGAAGAGACCCAGTACTTC. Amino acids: CASSLRGSEETQYF. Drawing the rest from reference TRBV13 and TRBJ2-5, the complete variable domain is AAGVIQSPRHLIKEKRETATLKCYPIPRHDTVYWYQQGPGQDPQFLISFYEKMQSDKGSIPDRFSAQQFSDYHSELNMSSLELGDSALYFCASSLRGSEETQYFGPGTRLLVL.

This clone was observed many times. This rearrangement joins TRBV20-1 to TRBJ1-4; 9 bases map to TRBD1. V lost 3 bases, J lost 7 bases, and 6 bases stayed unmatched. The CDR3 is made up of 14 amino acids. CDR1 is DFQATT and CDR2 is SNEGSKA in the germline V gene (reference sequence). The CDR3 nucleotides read TGCAGTGCTAGTTCCCGGGACAGGGTTGAAAAACTGTTTTTT. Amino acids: CSASSRDRVEKLFF.

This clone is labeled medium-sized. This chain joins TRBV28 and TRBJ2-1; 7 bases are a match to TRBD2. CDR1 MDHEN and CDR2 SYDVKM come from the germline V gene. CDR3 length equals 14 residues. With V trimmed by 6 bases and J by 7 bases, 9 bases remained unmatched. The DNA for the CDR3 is TGTGCCAGCAGGGGCAGCGGGATAAGGAATGAGCAGTTCTTC. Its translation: CASRGSGIRNEQFF.

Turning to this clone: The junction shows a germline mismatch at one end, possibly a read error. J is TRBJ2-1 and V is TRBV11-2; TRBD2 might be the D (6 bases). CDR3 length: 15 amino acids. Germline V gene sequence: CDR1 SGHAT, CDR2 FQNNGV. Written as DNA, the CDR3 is TGTGCAAGCATCCACCGGGACTCGAACGACAATGAGCAGTTCTTC. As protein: CASIHRDSNDNEQFF.

The CDR3 loop is CSRSEPNTEAFF. CDR3 bases: TGCAGTCGTAGTGAGCCGAACACTGAAGCTTTCTTT. The J gene is TRBJ1-1, the V gene TRBV20-1; the D is unclear. The CDR3 runs 12 residues. The germline V and J ends were trimmed by 8 bases and 1 base, with 11 bases remaining between them. Germline lookup yields CDR1 DFQATT and CDR2 SNEGSKA (reference sequence).

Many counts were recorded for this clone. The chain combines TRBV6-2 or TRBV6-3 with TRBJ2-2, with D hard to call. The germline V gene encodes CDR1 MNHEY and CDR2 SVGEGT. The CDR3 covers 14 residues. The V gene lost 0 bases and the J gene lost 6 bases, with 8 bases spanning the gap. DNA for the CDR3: TGTGCCAGCAGTTACTCGAGCGTGCCCGGGGAGCTGTTTTTT. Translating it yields CASSYSSVPGELFF.

CDR3 region: CASSLGQGGYGYTF. The CDR3 DNA is TGTGCCAGCAGCTTGGGACAGGGCGGCTATGGCTACACCTTC. The rearrangement uses TRBV5-8 and TRBJ1-2; 7 bases match TRBD1. This CDR3 has 14 residues. V was clipped by 0 bases and J by 4 bases; unmatched bases: 3. Looked up from germline, CDR1 is SGHTS and CDR2 is YDEGEE.

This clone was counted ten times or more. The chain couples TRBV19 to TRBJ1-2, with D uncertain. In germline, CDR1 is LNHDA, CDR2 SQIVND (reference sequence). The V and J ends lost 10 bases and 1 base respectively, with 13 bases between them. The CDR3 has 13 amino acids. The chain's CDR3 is CATGEAFNYGYTF. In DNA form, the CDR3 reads TGTGCCACCGGAGAAGCTTTTAACTATGGCTACACCTTC. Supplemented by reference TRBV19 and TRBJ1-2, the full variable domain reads DGGITQSPKYLFRKEGQNVTLSCEQNLNHDAMYWYRQDPGQGLRLIYYSQIVNDFQKGDIAEGYSVSREKKESFPLTVTSAQKNPTAFYLCATGEAFNYGYTFGSGTRLTVV.

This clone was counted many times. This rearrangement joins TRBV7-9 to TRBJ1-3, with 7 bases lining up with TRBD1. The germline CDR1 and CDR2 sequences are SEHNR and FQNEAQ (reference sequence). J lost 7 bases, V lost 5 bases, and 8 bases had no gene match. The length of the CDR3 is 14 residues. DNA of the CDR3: TGTGCCAGCAGCACAGGGGAGAGAGGGAACACCATATATTTT. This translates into CASSTGERGNTIYF.

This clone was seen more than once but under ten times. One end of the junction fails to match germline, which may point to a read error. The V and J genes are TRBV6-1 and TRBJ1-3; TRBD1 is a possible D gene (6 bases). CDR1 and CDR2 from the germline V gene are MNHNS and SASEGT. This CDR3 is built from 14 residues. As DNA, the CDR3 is TGTGTCAGCAGTTGGGACAACTCTGTAAACACCATATATTTT. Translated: CVSSWDNSVNTIYF.

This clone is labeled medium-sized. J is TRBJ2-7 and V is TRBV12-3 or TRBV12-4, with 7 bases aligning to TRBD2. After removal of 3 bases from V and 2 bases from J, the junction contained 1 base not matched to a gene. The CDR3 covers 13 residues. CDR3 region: CASSLAGAYEQYF. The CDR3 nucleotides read TGTGCCAGCAGTTTGGCGGGGGCCTACGAGCAGTACTTC.

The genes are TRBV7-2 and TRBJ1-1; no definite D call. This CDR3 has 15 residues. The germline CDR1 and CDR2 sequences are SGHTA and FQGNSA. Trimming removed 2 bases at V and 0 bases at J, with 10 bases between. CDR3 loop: CASSLLRTVNTEAFF. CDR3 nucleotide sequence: TGTGCCAGCAGCTTACTTCGGACGGTGAACACTGAAGCTTTCTTT.

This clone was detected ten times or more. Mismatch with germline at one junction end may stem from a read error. The CDR3 sequence is CASSLGLAELQW. The CDR3 nucleotides are TGTGCCAGCAGTTTAGGACTAGCGGAGCTACAATGG. This chain uses TRBV12-3 or TRBV12-4 with TRBJ2-1, with 9 bases aligning to TRBD2. This CDR3 has 12 residues.

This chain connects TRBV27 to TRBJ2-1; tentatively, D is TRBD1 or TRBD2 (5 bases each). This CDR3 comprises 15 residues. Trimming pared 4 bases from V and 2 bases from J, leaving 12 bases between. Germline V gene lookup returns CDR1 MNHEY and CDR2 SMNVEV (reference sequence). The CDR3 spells CASSSGQVPYNEQFF. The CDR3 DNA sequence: TGTGCCAGCAGTTCGGGGCAGGTCCCCTACAATGAGCAGTTCTTC.

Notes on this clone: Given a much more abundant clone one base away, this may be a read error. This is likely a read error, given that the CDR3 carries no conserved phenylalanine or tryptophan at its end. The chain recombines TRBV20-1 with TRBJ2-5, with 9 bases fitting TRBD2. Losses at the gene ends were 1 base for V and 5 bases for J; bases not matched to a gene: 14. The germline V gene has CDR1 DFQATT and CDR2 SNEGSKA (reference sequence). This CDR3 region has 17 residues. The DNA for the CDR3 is TGCAGTGCTAGAGCAGGGGCGGAGCTAGCGGGACGGGAGACCCAGTACTAC. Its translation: CSARAGAELAGRETQYY.

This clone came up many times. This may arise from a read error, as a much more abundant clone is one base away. The CDR3 reads CASSSPGASNKYEQYF. The CDR3 DNA is TGTGCCAGCAGTTCCCCTGGGGCCTCTAATAAATACGAGCAGTACTTC. The genes are TRBV6-2 or TRBV6-3 and TRBJ2-7; possible D gene TRBD1, 5 bases. From germline, CDR1 is MNHEY and CDR2 SVGEGT. V was trimmed by 4 bases and J by 4 bases, leaving 20 bases between them. The CDR3 has 16 amino acids.

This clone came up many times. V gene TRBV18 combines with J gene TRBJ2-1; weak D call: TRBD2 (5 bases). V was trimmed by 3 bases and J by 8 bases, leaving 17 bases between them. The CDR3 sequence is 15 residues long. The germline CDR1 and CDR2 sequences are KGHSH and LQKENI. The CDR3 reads CASSPGEGWYDEQFF. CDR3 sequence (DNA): TGTGCCAGCTCACCCGGGGAAGGTTGGTACGATGAGCAGTTCTTC.

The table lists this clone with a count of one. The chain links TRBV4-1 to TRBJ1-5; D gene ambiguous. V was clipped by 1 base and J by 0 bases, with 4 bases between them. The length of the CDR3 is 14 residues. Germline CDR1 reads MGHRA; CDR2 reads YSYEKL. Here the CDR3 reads CASSQGHSNQPQHF. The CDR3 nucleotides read TGCGCCAGCAGCCAAGGACATAGCAATCAGCCCCAGCATTTT.

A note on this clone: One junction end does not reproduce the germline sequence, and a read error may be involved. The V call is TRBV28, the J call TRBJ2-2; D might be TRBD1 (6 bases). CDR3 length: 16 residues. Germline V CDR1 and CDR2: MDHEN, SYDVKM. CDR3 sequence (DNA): TGTGCGAGCACCAAGGGGGTTTTGAGGAACAGCGGGGAGCTGTTTTTT. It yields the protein CASTKGVLRNSGELFF.

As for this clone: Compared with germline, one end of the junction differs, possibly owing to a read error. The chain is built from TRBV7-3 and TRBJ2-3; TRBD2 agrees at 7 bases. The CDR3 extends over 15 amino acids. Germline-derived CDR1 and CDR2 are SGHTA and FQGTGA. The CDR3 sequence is CAISSGLVGVGTQYF. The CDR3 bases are TGTGCCATCAGCTCAGGACTAGTGGGAGTTGGTACGCAGTATTTT.